This T cell receptor (beta chain) emerged from a study of T cell responses to AZD1222 COVID-19 vaccine. Here immunoSEQ multiplex PCR was the method, and the copy in TCRdb shows in-frame clones only, minus some. The data contain roughly 180,000 clones, about 90% of them singletons. Findings of the study overall: Clonal diversity was possibly underestimated; the donors were predominantly white British and more often female. No repertoire was sampled before or during the peak T cell response, only after it. Spike-specific TCR depth and breadth grew after two AZD1222 doses. Reportedly, close to half of spike-specific TCRs are directed against unmutated variant regions.

Comment on this clone: The antigen is unknown.

The germline gives CDR1 SGDLS, CDR2 YYNGEE. V lost 0 bases and J lost 0, with 10 bases in between. The CDR3 has 16 amino acids. V usage is TRBV9 and J usage is TRBJ1-3; tentatively, D is TRBD1 (6 bases). The clonotype comes from an adult who received the AZD1222 COVID-19 vaccine. This material consisted of peripheral blood, taken 28 days after the second AZD1222 dose. The CDR3 is CASSVEGVISGNTIYF. The CDR3 DNA is TGTGCCAGCAGCGTAGAGGGGGTGATCTCTGGAAACACCATATATTTT. Full variable domain (missing parts from reference TRBV9 and TRBJ1-3): DSGVTQTPKHLITATGQRVTLRCSPRSGDLSVYWYQQSLDQGLQFLIQYYNGEERAKGNILERFSAQQFPDLHSELNLSSLELGDSALYFCASSVEGVISGNTIYFGEGSWLTVV.